This TCR beta chain was documented in a study of CD8+ T cells in alopecia areata. Study observations and caveats: One nonresponder leaves baseline CD8+ expansion's link to response uncertain.

The CDR3 totals 15 residues. V was pared by 2 bases and J by 5 bases, with 13 bases between. Germline-derived CDR1 and CDR2 are SGHTA and FQGNSA. Regarding treatment: oral pan-JAK inhibitor, 5-10 mg twice daily. The sequencing template was cDNA reverse transcribed from extracted RNA. Profiled with immunoSEQ multiplex PCR; TCRdb holds only in-frame clones, not every one. The top ten clones hold 3% to 3.5% of a sample with 190,000 or so clones, approximately 60% of them seen once. This clone was detected only a few times. Its antigen is unknown. The specimen was CD4+ T cells sorted from blood, collected at week 4, from a patient treated with tofacitinib. The source of this sequence is a human donor with alopecia areata. The V and J genes are TRBV7-2 and TRBJ1-5; D is unclear. This CDR3 reads CASSLWAVGDQPQHF. In DNA form, the CDR3 reads TGTGCCAGCAGCTTATGGGCGGTGGGCGATCAGCCCCAGCATTTT.